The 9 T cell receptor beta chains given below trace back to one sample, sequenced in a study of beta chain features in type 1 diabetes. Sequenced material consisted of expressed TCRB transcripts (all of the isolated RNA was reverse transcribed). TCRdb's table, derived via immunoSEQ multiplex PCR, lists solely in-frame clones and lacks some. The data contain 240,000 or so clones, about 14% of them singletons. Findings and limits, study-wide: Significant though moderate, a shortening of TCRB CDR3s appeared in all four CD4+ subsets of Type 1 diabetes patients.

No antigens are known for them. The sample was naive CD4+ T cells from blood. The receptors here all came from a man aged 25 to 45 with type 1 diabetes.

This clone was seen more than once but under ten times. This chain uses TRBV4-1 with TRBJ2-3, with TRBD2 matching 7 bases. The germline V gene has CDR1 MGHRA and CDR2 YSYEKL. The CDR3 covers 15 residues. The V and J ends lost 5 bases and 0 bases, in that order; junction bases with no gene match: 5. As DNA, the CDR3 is TGCGCCAGCAGCGGCGGGGGACCTAGCACAGATACGCAGTATTTT. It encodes CASSGGGPSTDTQYF.

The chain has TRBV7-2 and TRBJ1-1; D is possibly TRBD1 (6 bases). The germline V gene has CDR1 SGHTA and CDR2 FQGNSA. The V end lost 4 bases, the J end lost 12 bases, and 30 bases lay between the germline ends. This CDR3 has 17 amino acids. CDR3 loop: CASSYPTQGRGGRKPFF. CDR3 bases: TGTGCCAGCAGCTATCCTACTCAAGGACGGGGGGGCCGAAAACCTTTCTTT.

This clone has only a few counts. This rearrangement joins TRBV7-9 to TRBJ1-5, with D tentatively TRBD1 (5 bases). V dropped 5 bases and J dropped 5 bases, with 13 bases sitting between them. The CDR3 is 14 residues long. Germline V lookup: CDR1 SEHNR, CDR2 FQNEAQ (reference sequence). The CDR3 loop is CASSRGDRDQPQHF. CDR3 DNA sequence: TGTGCCAGCAGCCGGGGGGACCGCGATCAGCCCCAGCATTTT. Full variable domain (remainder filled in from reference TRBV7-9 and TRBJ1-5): DTGVSQNPRHKITKRGQNVTFRCDPISEHNRLYWYRQTLGQGPEFLTYFQNEAQLEKSRLLSDRFSAERPKGSFSTLEIQRTEQGDSAMYLCASSRGDRDQPQHFGDGTRLSIL.

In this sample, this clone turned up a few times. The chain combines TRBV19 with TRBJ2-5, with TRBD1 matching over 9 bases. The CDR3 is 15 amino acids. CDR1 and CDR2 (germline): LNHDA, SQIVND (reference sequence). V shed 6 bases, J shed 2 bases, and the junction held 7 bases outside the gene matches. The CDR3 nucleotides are TGTGCCAGTAGCCTCGGGACAGGGTTACAAGAGACCCAGTACTTC. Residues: CASSLGTGLQETQYF.

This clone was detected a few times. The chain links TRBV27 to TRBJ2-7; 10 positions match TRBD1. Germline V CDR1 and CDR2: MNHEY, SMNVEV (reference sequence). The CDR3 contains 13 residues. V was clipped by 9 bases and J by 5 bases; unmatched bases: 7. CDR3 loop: CASSRQGADEQYF. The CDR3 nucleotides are TGTGCCAGTAGCCGACAGGGGGCCGACGAGCAGTACTTC.

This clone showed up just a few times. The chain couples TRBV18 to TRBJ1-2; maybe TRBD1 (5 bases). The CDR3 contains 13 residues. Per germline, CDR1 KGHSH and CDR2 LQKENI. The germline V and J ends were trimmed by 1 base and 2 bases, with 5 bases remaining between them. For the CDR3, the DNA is TGTGCCAGCTCACCACGACAGAACTATGGCTACACCTTC. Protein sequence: CASSPRQNYGYTF.

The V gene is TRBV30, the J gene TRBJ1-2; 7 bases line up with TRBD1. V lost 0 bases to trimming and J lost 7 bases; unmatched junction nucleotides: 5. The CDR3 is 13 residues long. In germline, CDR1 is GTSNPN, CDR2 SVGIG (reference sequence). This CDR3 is CAWSVDRAGGYTF. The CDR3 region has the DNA TGTGCCTGGAGTGTAGACAGGGCAGGTGGCTACACCTTC.

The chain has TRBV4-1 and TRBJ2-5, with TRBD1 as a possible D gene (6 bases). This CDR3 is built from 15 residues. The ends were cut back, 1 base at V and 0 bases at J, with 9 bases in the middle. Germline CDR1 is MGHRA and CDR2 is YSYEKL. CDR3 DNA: TGCGCCAGCAGCCAAGGAGACAGGAACCAAGAGACCCAGTACTTC. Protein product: CASSQGDRNQETQYF.

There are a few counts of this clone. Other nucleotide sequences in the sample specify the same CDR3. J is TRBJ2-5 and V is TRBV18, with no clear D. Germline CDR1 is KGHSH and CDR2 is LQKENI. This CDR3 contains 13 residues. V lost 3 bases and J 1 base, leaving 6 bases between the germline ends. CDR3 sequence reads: CASSPPSQETQYF. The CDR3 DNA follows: TGTGCCAGCTCACCGCCCAGCCAAGAGACCCAGTACTTC. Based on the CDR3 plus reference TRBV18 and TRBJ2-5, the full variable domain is NAGVMQNPRHLVRRRGQEARLRCSPMKGHSHVYWYRQLPEEGLKFMVYLQKENIIDESGMPKERFSAEFPKEGPSILRIQQVVRGDSAAYFCASSPPSQETQYFGPGTRLLVL.